The rows below give T cell receptor beta chains drawn from one sample of a study of cytomegalovirus exposure and HLA in healthy donors. Profiled with immunoSEQ multiplex PCR; TCRdb holds only in-frame clones, not every one. The repertoire holds roughly 200,000 clones, roughly 90% seen once, with around 0.34% in the top ten. Sequencing was performed on PBMCs. These receptors originate from a woman in her 30s in good health and CMV-seronegative. Each CDR3 is given with its conserved first and last residue. D genes are given only for firm matches. Clone size appears in some rows only: once, few, many, or a class for an expanded clone.

NA TRBJ2-7 14 TRBV5-5 NA CASSSGLSSYEQYF TGTGCCAGCAGCTCAGGACTTAGCTCCTACGAGCAGTACTTC
NA TRBJ1-4 15 TRBV15 TRBD1 CATSRQGAANEKLFF TGTGCCACCAGCAGACAGGGGGCGGCTAATGAAAAACTGTTTTTT
NA TRBJ2-1 15 TRBV11-2 TRBD2 CASSLSGGLLNEQFF TGTGCCAGCAGCTTAAGCGGGGGGTTACTCAATGAGCAGTTCTTC
few TRBJ1-1 14 TRBV19 TRBD1 CASSDRGRNNEAFF TGTGCCAGTAGTGACAGGGGGCGAAACAATGAAGCTTTCTTT
once TRBJ2-1 12 TRBV18 NA CASSPRRDEQFF TGTGCCAGCTCACCACGGAGAGATGAGCAGTTCTTC
NA TRBJ1-5 13 TRBV19 NA CASTGEAHQPQHF TGTGCCAGTACCGGGGAGGCCCATCAGCCCCAGCATTTT
NA TRBJ1-2 12 TRBV28 NA CASQLLNYGYTF TGTGCCAGTCAACTGCTTAACTATGGCTACACCTTC
NA TRBJ1-4 14 TRBV7-9 NA CASSSPGEREKLFF TGTGCCAGCAGCTCCCCGGGGGAACGTGAAAAACTGTTTTTT
NA TRBJ1-1 19 TRBV5-7 NA CASSRTPPLNRSCSTEAFF TGTGCCAGCAGCCGAACCCCCCCCTTGAACCGGAGCTGTAGCACTGAAGCTTTCTTT
NA TRBJ1-2 14 TRBV5-1 NA CASSFSVPPSGYTF TGCGCCAGCAGCTTCTCGGTTCCCCCGAGTGGCTACACCTTC
once TRBJ2-3 15 TRBV5-1 TRBD1 CASSLMGRGTDTQYF TGTGCCAGCAGCTTGATGGGCAGGGGGACAGATACGCAGTATTTT
NA TRBJ2-3 11 TRBV28 NA CASSLVDTQYF TGTGCCAGCAGTCTAGTAGATACGCAGTATTTT
NA TRBJ2-3 19 TRBV9 TRBD1 CASSVGTQGQVPRGATQYF TGTGCCAGCAGCGTAGGTACCCAGGGACAGGTCCCTCGTGGCGCTACGCAGTATTTT